A selection of T cell receptor beta chains follows, all from one sample in a study of CXCR3-negative and CXCR3-positive naive CD8 T cells. TCRdb re-called the 5' RACE reads and gives one entry per CDR3 protein, without DNA. The listing contains 100,000 to 150,000 distinct CDR3 sequences. The specimen sequenced was naive CXCR3- CD8+ T cells from blood. These receptors originate from a human donor in good health. Some clones in this sample may be carry-over from other donors' samples. CDR3s include the opening cysteine and the closing phenylalanine or tryptophan.

j_call v_call cdr3_aa
TRBJ2-7 TRBV10-3 CAISEGTGVDEQYF
TRBJ2-7 TRBV12-3/TRBV12-4 CASGLGIPYEQYF
TRBJ2-1 TRBV14 CASSQEIGGLAGDNEQFF
TRBJ2-1 TRBV29-1 CSVERGPNNEQFF
TRBJ2-1 TRBV5-1 CASSDSLFTYNEQFF
TRBJ2-5 TRBV12-3/TRBV12-4 CASSFLAQETQYF
TRBJ2-2 TRBV5-1 CASSLGQGTGELFF
TRBJ2-5 TRBV12-3/TRBV12-4 CASSLTGDGETQYF
TRBJ1-2 TRBV29-1 CSVPPTGDLYGYTF
TRBJ2-1 TRBV14 CASSQIAGPYNEQFF
TRBJ2-3 TRBV21-1 CASSKGGQGTSTDTQYF
TRBJ1-1 TRBV28 CASSDIGKAFF
TRBJ2-7 TRBV6-5 CASSYREGPMDEQYF
TRBJ2-3 TRBV29-1 CSYTSGHSTDTQYF
TRBJ2-7 TRBV12-3/TRBV12-4 CASSPGLLYEQYF
TRBJ2-7 TRBV20-1 CSARDLEGAYEQYF
TRBJ2-1 TRBV19 CATQKGGSSYNEQFF
TRBJ2-1 TRBV18 CASSRGLAGQTEQFF
TRBJ1-5 TRBV3-1 CASSQTGLDQPQHF
TRBJ2-7 TRBV4-2 CASSQDWGTQAYEQYF
TRBJ2-3 TRBV7-9 CASSPRFAERTDTQYF
TRBJ2-7 TRBV28 CASQVYYEQYF
TRBJ2-3 TRBV4-1 CASSRDSSLDTQYF
TRBJ1-2 TRBV30 CAWSPFAGQYGYTF
TRBJ2-7 TRBV4-1 CASSQEPGTSGRSYEQYF
TRBJ2-3 TRBV4-2 CASTKGPYDTQYF
TRBJ2-2 TRBV5-5 CASSKFPGELFF
TRBJ2-7 TRBV5-1 CASSFESYEQYF
TRBJ2-1 TRBV5-1 CASRLSVAVEQFF
TRBJ2-1 TRBV6-8 CATTGRQVSYNEQFF
TRBJ1-1 TRBV29-1 CSVIQVNTEAFF
TRBJ2-1 TRBV10-3 CAISEASGRMAYNEQFF
TRBJ2-1 TRBV6-5 CASSKLAEYRGARGEQFF
TRBJ2-2 TRBV10-3 CAIGAGTVTGELFF
TRBJ2-1 TRBV5-6 CASSLKTGPYNEQFF
TRBJ2-1 TRBV19 CASSIGERGAINEQFF
TRBJ1-6 TRBV7-9 CASSLSTGEQLSPLHF
TRBJ1-1 TRBV7-9 CASSQTDPGMNTEAFF
TRBJ2-7 TRBV7-8 CASRGDPSYEQYF
TRBJ1-1 TRBV29-1 CSVPDGNTEAFF
TRBJ2-1 TRBV28 CASSSRMDNEQFF
TRBJ2-5 TRBV12-3/TRBV12-4 CASSPGEGQETQYF
TRBJ2-7 TRBV6-2/TRBV6-3 CASSSAPGRGYEQYF
TRBJ2-7 TRBV28 CASSLARAPSYEQYF
TRBJ2-3 TRBV7-8 CASSLESKGMTDTQYF
TRBJ2-7 TRBV19 CATSDRGSYEQYF
TRBJ1-1 TRBV6-6 CASSYLGENTEAFF
TRBJ2-7 TRBV3-1 CASSPDRTYEQYF
TRBJ2-7 TRBV5-1 CASSLDPIYEQYF
TRBJ2-1 TRBV14 CASSQVTINEQFF
TRBJ2-5 TRBV2 CAFGVRAPQETQYF
TRBJ2-7 TRBV29-1 CSANGVSNEQYF
TRBJ1-2 TRBV15 CATSRIQGSNGYTF
TRBJ2-3 TRBV27 CASSWRGEDTQYF
TRBJ2-5 TRBV5-6 CASSLGVGSGTQYF
TRBJ2-7 TRBV2 CASSGDNPIYEQYF
TRBJ2-2 TRBV24-1 CATSDHTGGNTGELFF
TRBJ2-2 TRBV6-5 CASSYATGGELFF
TRBJ2-7 TRBV20-1 CSARTTSGTLWAYEQYF